This TCR beta chain originates from a study of cytomegalovirus exposure and HLA in healthy donors. The PCR employed 60 Vbeta primers together with 13 Jbeta primers. The protocol was immunoSEQ multiplex PCR, while the TCRdb copy is restricted to in-frame clones and leaves out a portion. The sample has under 200,000 clones; over 70% are singletons. Germline V gives CDR1 KGHSH, CDR2 LQKENI. This CDR3 is built from 16 residues. Findings of the study overall: Later analysis showed TCR association rates varying by HLA locus, highest for DRB1 and lowest for HLA-C. From TCR beta sequences, most subjects' HLA-A and HLA-B alleles were reportedly predicted accurately.

To note about this clone: No antigen is known for it. A junction boundary mismatches the germline segment, possibly from a read error.

The chain is built from TRBV18 and TRBJ1-4; 7 nucleotides align to TRBD1. The sequencing input was PBMCs. The clonotype comes from a woman aged 50 to 60 in good health and CMV-seropositive. The CDR3 nucleotides read TGTGCCAGCTCGCCACGACAGGGACAAACTAATGAAAAACTGTTTTTT. Protein product: CASSPRQGQTNEKLFF.